This T cell receptor beta chain emerged from a study of regulatory T cells in long-lasting Graves disease. Study-wide results and caveats: Less diverse TCR repertoires were seen in persistent Graves' patients than in newly diagnosed ones.

The authors built TCR beta libraries using iRepertoire HTBI primers and Arm-PCR of CDR3 regions. TCRdb re-derived calls from the multiplex PCR reads in MiXCR, one entry per CDR3 protein. This table holds 350,000 to 500,000 distinct CDR3 sequences, 15% to 20% found once. This clonotype was detected a few times. The antigen remains undetermined. Specified time point: newly diagnosed GD, antithyroid drugs for less than 3 months. Isolated PBMC RNA provided the starting material for the TCR library. Patients with Graves' disease were diagnosed by American Thyroid Association guidelines. CDR1 DFQATT and CDR2 SNEGSKA come from the germline V gene (reference sequence). The CDR3 is made up of 12 amino acids. The V and J ends lost 7 bases and 5 bases respectively, with 15 bases between them. The sample was also linked to a second study, of T cells in Graves' hyperthyroidism and ophthalmopathy. According to that study: A lack of ophthalmopathy progression within 18 months defined stable Graves' hyperthyroidism.

This sequence was found in a woman in her late teens or twenties with Graves disease. This sample comprised peripheral blood mononuclear cells (PBMCs), obtained at new diagnosis, from a patient treated with antithyroid drugs. The chain couples TRBV20-1 to TRBJ2-7, with D possibly being TRBD2 (6 bases). The CDR3 DNA sequence: TGCAGTGTTGTTGCGGGATCAGACGAGCAGTACTTC. Encoded protein: CSVVAGSDEQYF.